These 24 T cell receptor beta chains were all obtained from the same sample, sequenced in a study of PD-1 blockade in classical Hodgkin lymphoma. Time point meaning: newly diagnosed, previously untreated cHL patient sample. Magnetic depletion of unwanted cells isolated CD4+ T cells from thawed PBMCs. Produced via immunoSEQ multiplex PCR; TCRdb's table is partial and in-frame only. The data show nearly 35,000 clones, around 89% seen once. Specimen: CD4+ T cells from blood. The receptors come from a human donor with classical Hodgkin lymphoma.

The rearrangement joins TRBV7-2 to TRBJ1-5; D not resolved. Per the germline V gene, CDR1 is SGHTA and CDR2 is FQGNSA. The CDR3 sequence is 16 residues long. Trimming stripped 5 bases from V and 2 bases from J, with 16 bases between. CDR3: CASSQDLWYGNQPQHF. CDR3 sequence (DNA): TGTGCCAGCAGCCAAGACCTTTGGTACGGCAATCAGCCCCAGCATTTT. Full variable domain (outside the CDR3, taken from reference TRBV7-2 and TRBJ1-5): GAGVSQSPSNKVTEKGKDVELRCDPISGHTALYWYRQSLGQGLEFLIYFQGNSAPDKSGLPSDRFSAERTGGSVSTLTIQRTQQEDSAVYLCASSQDLWYGNQPQHFGDGTRLSIL.

This chain links TRBV29-1 with TRBJ1-1; a weak D match, TRBD1 (5 bases). CDR3 size: 13 residues. Per germline, CDR1 SQVTM and CDR2 ANQGSEA. V shed 7 bases and J shed 3 bases, with 15 bases lying between them. This chain's CDR3 is CSGARDMDTEAFF. CDR3 coding DNA: TGCAGCGGTGCCAGGGATATGGACACTGAAGCTTTCTTT.

The chain uses TRBV19 and TRBJ1-3, with D perhaps TRBD1 (6 bases). V lost 8 bases, J lost 0 bases, and 14 bases lay in between. CDR1 is LNHDA and CDR2 is SQIVND in the germline V gene (reference sequence). This CDR3 has 15 residues. The CDR3 nucleotides are TGTGCCAGTGGGTACAGGGCGAGCTCTGGAAACACCATATATTTT. Protein product: CASGYRASSGNTIYF.

The J gene is TRBJ1-2, the V gene TRBV10-3; TRBD1 matches 7 bases. Germline CDR1 ENHRY, CDR2 SYGVKD. V was pared by 5 bases and J by 6 bases, with 6 bases of the junction left unmatched. The length of the CDR3 is 13 residues. In DNA form, the CDR3 reads TGTGCCATCAGTATATCCGGGACAGATGGCTACACCTTC. Protein: CAISISGTDGYTF.

The chain is built from TRBV18 and TRBJ1-1; TRBD1 matches 8 bases. V was pared by 5 bases and J by 5 bases, with 4 bases of the junction left unmatched. Germline-derived CDR1 and CDR2 are KGHSH and LQKENI. The CDR3 runs 13 residues. CDR3 sequence reads: CASSSYRGTEAFF. The CDR3 nucleotides read TGTGCCAGCTCATCCTACAGGGGGACTGAAGCTTTCTTT.

The chain carries TRBV18 and TRBJ2-6, with a possible D match to TRBD1 (6 bases). Trimming took off 2 bases at V and 2 bases at J, with 13 bases between the two ends. The CDR3 sequence is 17 residues long. Per germline, CDR1 KGHSH and CDR2 LQKENI. The CDR3: CASSPDMGATGANVLTF. The CDR3 nucleotides are TGTGCCAGCTCACCAGATATGGGGGCTACTGGGGCCAACGTCCTGACTTTC.

This clone was observed once. The rearrangement links TRBV15 to TRBJ1-4; D is uncertain. Trimming took off 3 bases at V and 4 bases at J, with 12 bases between the two ends. CDR3 length: 15 residues. Germline lookup yields CDR1 LNHNV and CDR2 YYDKDF (reference sequence). DNA for the CDR3: TGTGCCACCAGCAGGACCAACGGTGTTAATGAAAAACTGTTTTTT. Translated: CATSRTNGVNEKLFF.

This clone was recorded only once. J is TRBJ2-1 and V is TRBV30; 9 bases line up with TRBD2. The CDR3 is 14 amino acids. With V trimmed by 8 bases and J by 3 bases, 8 bases remained unmatched. Germline assignment: CDR1 GTSNPN and CDR2 SVGIG (reference sequence). For the CDR3, the DNA is TGTGCCCGGTCCACTAGCGGGTTCTACAATGAGCAGTTCTTC. This codes for CARSTSGFYNEQFF.

The genes are TRBV11-3 and TRBJ2-1, with D perhaps TRBD1 (5 bases). V dropped 5 bases and J dropped 7 bases, with 18 bases sitting between them. The CDR3 consists of 15 residues. The V gene's germline CDR1 is SGHNT and CDR2 YENEEA. The CDR3 protein is CASSPDSGRRNEQFF. The CDR3 DNA reads as TGTGCCAGCAGCCCCGACTCAGGGCGGAGAAATGAGCAGTTCTTC.

This rearrangement joins TRBV7-3 to TRBJ1-1; D remains ambiguous. Trimming stripped 2 bases from V and 11 bases from J, with 15 bases between. This CDR3 is 13 amino acids long. CDR1 and CDR2 (germline): SGHTA, FQGTGA. CDR3 nucleotides: TGTGCCAGCAGCTTAGGCCCAGCTGTGGAGGCTTTCTTT. Protein: CASSLGPAVEAFF.

V is TRBV18 and J is TRBJ2-7; possible D gene TRBD2, 5 bases. V was clipped by 3 bases and J by 3 bases, with 9 bases between them. CDR3 length equals 13 residues. The germline V gene has CDR1 KGHSH and CDR2 LQKENI. The CDR3 sequence: CASSPPGDYEQYF. For the CDR3, the DNA is TGTGCCAGCTCACCCCCCGGGGACTACGAGCAGTACTTC.

CDR3 amino acids: CSVGWLAGSNEQFF. The CDR3 region has the DNA TGCAGCGTTGGATGGCTAGCTGGGAGTAATGAGCAGTTCTTC. J is TRBJ2-1 and V is TRBV29-1; D perhaps matches TRBD2 (5 bases). The germline CDR1 and CDR2 sequences are SQVTM and ANQGSEA. This CDR3 is 14 amino acids long. Trimming took 4 bases from V and 7 from J, leaving 17 bases between them.

The V call is TRBV21-1, the J call TRBJ2-7; the table's D call of TRBD1 was not tested on the DNA. TRBV21-1 is assigned pseudogene status. The CDR3 length is 16 residues. CDR3 protein: CASSKPQGAHSYEQYF. CDR3 in DNA: TGTGCCAGCAGCAAACCACAGGGGGCCCATTCCTACGAGCAGTACTTC.

The chain combines TRBV7-2 with TRBJ2-1; D ambiguous. The CDR3 runs to 11 residues. Germline CDR1 SGHTA, CDR2 FQGNSA. V was trimmed by 4 bases and J by 9 bases, leaving 7 bases between them. DNA of the CDR3: TGTGCCAGCAGCTCCGAACTTGAGCAGTTCTTC. It translates to CASSSELEQFF.

The V call is TRBV4-1, the J call TRBJ1-1; tentatively, D is TRBD1 (5 bases). The V end was cut by 2 bases, the J end by 8 bases, with 18 bases between. Germline V gene lookup returns CDR1 MGHRA and CDR2 YSYEKL. The CDR3 consists of 15 residues. The CDR3 here is CASSQPRGQRLEAFF. The CDR3 DNA reads as TGCGCCAGCAGCCAACCGAGGGGCCAGAGGTTGGAAGCTTTCTTT.

This chain joins TRBV5-1 and TRBJ2-1; 9 bases align to TRBD2. Unmatched junction bases numbered 10, after V lost 4 bases and J lost 5 bases. Germline V gives CDR1 SGHRS, CDR2 YFSETQ. The CDR3 has 16 amino acids. CDR3 nucleotides: TGCGCCAGCAGCCCTCGGGGAGCGGGGGGAAACAATGAGCAGTTCTTC. It codes for CASSPRGAGGNNEQFF.

The V and J genes are TRBV7-9 and TRBJ1-2, with D unclear. Trimming shortened V by 5 bases and J by 7 bases, and 17 bases separated the two germline ends. Germline CDR1 SEHNR, CDR2 FQNEAQ (reference sequence). This CDR3 comprises 14 residues. The CDR3 is CASSPRDPTTGYTF. CDR3 nucleotides: TGTGCCAGCAGCCCTAGAGACCCGACTACTGGCTACACCTTC. The variable domain in full, with the rest retrieved from reference TRBV7-9 and TRBJ1-2, is DTGVSQNPRHKITKRGQNVTFRCDPISEHNRLYWYRQTLGQGPEFLTYFQNEAQLEKSRLLSDRFSAERPKGSFSTLEIQRTEQGDSAMYLCASSPRDPTTGYTFGSGTRLTVV.

This clone was counted once. The chain links TRBV19 to TRBJ1-2; 10 bases line up with TRBD1. The CDR3 is 15 residues long. V lost 1 base, J lost 7 bases, and 6 bases stayed unmatched. Germline V gene lookup returns CDR1 LNHDA and CDR2 SQIVND (reference sequence). The DNA of the CDR3 is TGTGCCAGTAGTATAGCAGTCGGGACAGGGGCTGGCTACACCTTC. Protein: CASSIAVGTGAGYTF.

This clone occurred a few times. This chain links TRBV5-1 with TRBJ1-2, with D hard to call. Germline V gene data show CDR1 as SGHRS and CDR2 as YFSETQ. Between the trimmed V and J ends, which lost 1 base and 3 bases, there was a span of 13 bases. The CDR3 has 15 amino acids. The CDR3, as DNA: TGCGCCAGCAGCTTGACGCTGGGGTTGGACTATGGCTACACCTTC. Translation: CASSLTLGLDYGYTF.

The V gene is TRBV5-6, the J gene TRBJ1-1; perhaps TRBD1 as D (5 bases). Germline lookup yields CDR1 SGHDT and CDR2 YYEEEE. The germline V and J ends were trimmed by 0 bases and 3 bases, with 9 bases remaining between them. The CDR3 runs to 14 residues. The CDR3 sequence: CASSLGLGDTEAFF. DNA for the CDR3: TGTGCCAGCAGCTTGGGATTAGGGGACACTGAAGCTTTCTTT.

The DNA for the CDR3 is TGCAGCGTGGACATTTCGGGCGGCTACACCTTC. Its protein product is CSVDISGGYTF. The chain is built from TRBV29-1 and TRBJ1-2, with D possibly TRBD1 on 5 matching bases. Germline CDR1 SQVTM, CDR2 ANQGSEA. V gave up 6 bases and J gave up 8 bases, with 13 bases separating them. The CDR3 has 11 residues.

J is TRBJ2-2 and V is TRBV12-5; possible D gene TRBD2, 5 bases. The V gene's germline CDR1 is LGHNT and CDR2 FRNRAP. Between the trimmed V and J ends, which lost 7 bases and 2 bases, there was a span of 11 bases. CDR3 length: 14 residues. In DNA form, the CDR3 reads TGTGCTAGTGTTAGAGGGCTCAACACCGGGGAGCTGTTTTTT. This sequence encodes CASVRGLNTGELFF.

The chain uses TRBV7-2 and TRBJ2-7, with 10 bases that match TRBD1. The J segment lost 1 base and the V segment lost 2 bases, leaving 5 bases of the junction unmatched. Germline values: CDR1 SGHTA, CDR2 FQGNSA. This CDR3 region has 16 residues. CDR3 in DNA: TGTGCCAGCAGCTTAATTTGGGGACAGGGGTCCTACGAGCAGTACTTC. This gives the protein CASSLIWGQGSYEQYF.

The rearrangement links TRBV19 to TRBJ1-2, with 8 bases that match TRBD1. V lost 4 bases, J lost 5 bases, and 9 bases stayed unmatched. The CDR3 runs to 15 residues. Germline CDR1 LNHDA, CDR2 SQIVND (reference sequence). CDR3: CASSTGTGPWYGYTF. CDR3 DNA sequence: TGTGCCAGTAGTACCGGGACAGGACCATGGTATGGCTACACCTTC.